This paragraph reports one T cell receptor (beta chain). Only in-frame clones appear in the TCRdb table, and some are missing; sequencing was by immunoSEQ multiplex PCR. The data show a few hundred thousand clones, roughly 84% seen once. These data are taken from a study of blood T cell repertoires in COVID-19. The participants were between about 18 and 95 years old and came from fewer than 25 US areas. Before being deemed recovered, Cohort 3 donors had two negative PCRs, clearance, or symptom resolution. CDR1 LNHDA and CDR2 SQIVND come from the germline V gene (reference sequence). The CDR3 is 21 amino acids. V lost 0 bases, J lost 5 bases, and 29 bases lay in between.

This TCR was recovered from a woman aged 40-49 years who had recovered from COVID-19. The rearrangement links TRBV19 to TRBJ1-5; no clear D gene. The specimen was PBMCs or T cells enriched from blood (not recorded which). As DNA, the CDR3 is TGTGCCAGTAGTATAGATCCGTATTTCACGCCGGGATCCGGCCCGTATCAGCCCCAGCATTTT. Translation gives CASSIDPYFTPGSGPYQPQHF.